The 15 T cell receptor beta chains below come from one sample, sequenced in a study of blood T cells in healthy people across ages. Through a sample-barcoded 5' primer and a J-beta primer mix, a second PCR was run for about 6 to 12 cycles. TCRdb processed the 5' RACE reads anew with MiXCR; each CDR3 protein has one entry. The table lists about 830,000 distinct CDR3 sequences, approximately 65% of them singletons, with around a quarter in the top ten. The sample comprised blood. The receptors were gathered from a man under 40 in good health.

The gene calls are TRBV4-3 and TRBJ1-6, with D uncertain. Between the trimmed V and J ends, which lost 0 bases and 11 bases, there was a span of 8 bases. Looked up from germline, CDR1 is LGHNA and CDR2 is YSLEER. The CDR3 covers 13 residues. CDR3 DNA: TGCGCCAGCAGCCAAGACGACAATCCACCCCTCCACTTT. Its translation is CASSQDDNPPLHF.

The rearrangement joins TRBV4-3 to TRBJ1-4; D ambiguous. The V gene's germline CDR1 is LGHNA and CDR2 YSLEER. V was trimmed by 0 bases and J by 1 base, leaving 6 bases between them. The CDR3 runs to 15 residues. As DNA, the CDR3 is TGCGCCAGCAGCCAAGACTTGGGAACTAATGAAAAACTGTTTTTT. It yields the protein CASSQDLGTNEKLFF.

This clonotype was detected a few times. Here the CDR3 reads CASSQDSSYNSPLHF. In DNA, the CDR3 is TGTGCCAGCAGCCAAGACAGCTCCTATAATTCACCCCTCCACTTT. The rearrangement joins TRBV3-1 to TRBJ1-6; D remains unclear. Trimming removed 0 bases from V and 0 bases from J, with 3 bases in between. CDR1 is LGHDT and CDR2 is YNNKEL in the germline V gene (reference sequence). This CDR3 region has 15 residues.

The chain is built from TRBV20-1 and TRBJ1-1; TRBD1 is a possible D gene (6 bases). This CDR3 region has 11 residues. Germline loops: CDR1 DFQATT, CDR2 SNEGSKA (reference sequence). Between the trimmed V and J ends, which lost 6 bases and 6 bases, there was a span of 11 bases. The CDR3 here is CSAGRGAEAFF. CDR3 DNA sequence: TGCAGTGCAGGGAGGGGGGCTGAAGCTTTCTTT.

This clonotype was seen ten or more times. The chain is built from TRBV7-9 and TRBJ1-6; perhaps TRBD1 as D (5 bases). This CDR3 spans 12 amino acids. Germline V CDR1 and CDR2: SEHNR, FQNEAQ (reference sequence). V lost 3 bases and J lost 10, with 7 bases in between. The CDR3 sequence is CASSLGDSPLHF. CDR3 nucleotide sequence: TGTGCCAGCAGCTTGGGGGACTCACCCCTCCACTTT.

The chain links TRBV24-1 to TRBJ1-4, with D maybe TRBD1 (5 bases). Trimming removed 10 bases from V and 0 bases from J, with 8 bases in between. Per the germline V gene, CDR1 is KGHDR and CDR2 is SFDVKD. This CDR3 contains 13 residues. This CDR3 is CATSTATNEKLFF. Written as DNA, the CDR3 is TGTGCCACTTCGACAGCAACTAATGAAAAACTGTTTTTT.

The chain recombines TRBV2 with TRBJ2-7; 11 bases are shared with TRBD1. The J segment lost 5 bases and the V segment lost 6 bases, leaving 9 bases of the junction unmatched. The CDR3 has 15 amino acids. Germline loops: CDR1 SNHLY, CDR2 FYNNEI. The CDR3 reads CASRRTGGAADEQYF. The DNA of the CDR3 is TGTGCCAGCAGGCGGACAGGGGGCGCCGCGGACGAGCAGTACTTC.

V gene TRBV9 combines with J gene TRBJ2-7; 10 bases are shared with TRBD2. The J call is doubtful: the DNA matches TRBJ2-1 better. CDR1 and CDR2 from the germline V gene are SGDLS and YYNGEE. The CDR3 has 15 residues. CDR3 sequence reads: CASSPSSGGEGEQFF. CDR3 DNA: TGTGCCAGCAGCCCTTCGAGCGGGGGGGAGGGGGAGCAGTTCTTC.

This clonotype was recorded a few times. The CDR3 sequence is CASSEGVREKLFF. The CDR3, as DNA: TGTGCCAGCAGCGAGGGAGTAAGGGAAAAACTGTTTTTT. The rearrangement joins TRBV7-9 to TRBJ1-4; D gene uncertain. Germline values: CDR1 SEHNR, CDR2 FQNEAQ (reference sequence). The CDR3 is 13 residues long. Trimming cost V 5 bases and J 8 bases, with 12 bases left between them.

This sequence joins TRBV12-3 or TRBV12-4 and TRBJ2-7; 11 bases agree with TRBD2. The J call may be in error: the DNA end matches TRBJ2-1 better. This CDR3 has 18 amino acids. The CDR3 spells CASRGQGLAGGKFNEQFF. CDR3 nucleotides: TGTGCCAGCAGAGGACAGGGGCTAGCGGGGGGAAAATTCAATGAGCAGTTCTTC.

The V gene is TRBV6-2 or TRBV6-3, the J gene TRBJ2-7; no firm D call. CDR1 and CDR2 from the germline V gene are MNHEY and SVGEGT. The CDR3 runs to 12 residues. V lost 6 bases, J lost 7 bases, and 13 bases lay in between. The CDR3 loop is CASRPQRREQYF. The CDR3 region has the DNA TGTGCCAGCAGGCCACAGAGGCGGGAGCAGTACTTC.

The J gene is TRBJ2-7, the V gene TRBV5-1, with TRBD2 matching 8 bases. CDR1 and CDR2 from the germline V gene are SGHRS and YFSETQ. The CDR3 sequence is 15 residues long. Trimming cost V 0 bases and J 7 bases; bases outside gene matches: 9. The CDR3 region is CASSLVPAGEHEQYF. The CDR3 DNA sequence: TGCGCCAGCAGCTTGGTTCCAGCGGGGGAGCATGAGCAGTACTTC.

This chain links TRBV2 with TRBJ2-7; maybe TRBD2 (6 bases). The CDR3 consists of 13 residues. The germline V and J ends were trimmed by 8 bases and 3 bases, with 14 bases remaining between them. CDR1 is SNHLY, CDR2 FYNNEI, per germline. The CDR3 loop reads CASLGSGNYEQYF. The CDR3 DNA is TGTGCCAGCCTCGGTAGCGGTAACTACGAGCAGTACTTC.

The chain recombines TRBV3-1 with TRBJ1-5; the D gene is possibly TRBD1 (5 bases). The CDR3 totals 13 residues. The germline V gene has CDR1 LGHDT and CDR2 YNNKEL (reference sequence). The V gene lost 5 bases and the J gene lost 13 bases, with 18 bases spanning the gap. The CDR3 sequence: CASSTGAQVGQHF. The DNA for the CDR3 is TGTGCCAGCAGCACAGGCGCTCAGGTGGGGCAGCATTTT.

This clonotype turned up a few times. The chain is built from TRBV20-1 and TRBJ2-4; D is unresolved. Germline CDR1 is DFQATT and CDR2 is SNEGSKA (reference sequence). The CDR3 loop spans 14 amino acids. Trimming took 5 bases from V and 3 from J, leaving 14 bases between them. The CDR3 bases are TGCAGTGCTCGACTGGGGTACGGCAAAAACATTCAGTACTTC. As protein: CSARLGYGKNIQYF.